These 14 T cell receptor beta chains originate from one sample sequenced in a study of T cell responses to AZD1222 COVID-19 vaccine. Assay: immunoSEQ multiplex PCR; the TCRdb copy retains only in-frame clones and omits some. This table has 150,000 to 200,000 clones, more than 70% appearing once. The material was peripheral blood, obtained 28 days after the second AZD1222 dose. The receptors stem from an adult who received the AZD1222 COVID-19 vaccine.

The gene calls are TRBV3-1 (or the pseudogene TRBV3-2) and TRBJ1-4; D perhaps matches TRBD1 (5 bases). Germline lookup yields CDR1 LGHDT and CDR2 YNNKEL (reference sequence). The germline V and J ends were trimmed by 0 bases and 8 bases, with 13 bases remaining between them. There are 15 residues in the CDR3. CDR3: CASSQEQGRAEKLFF. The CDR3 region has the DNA TGTGCCAGCAGCCAAGAGCAGGGACGGGCGGAAAAACTGTTTTTT.

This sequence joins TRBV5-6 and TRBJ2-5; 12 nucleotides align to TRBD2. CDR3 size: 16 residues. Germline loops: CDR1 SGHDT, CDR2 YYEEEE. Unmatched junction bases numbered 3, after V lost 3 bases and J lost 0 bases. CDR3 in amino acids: CASSWGLAGNQETQYF. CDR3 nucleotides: TGTGCCAGCAGCTGGGGACTAGCGGGCAACCAAGAGACCCAGTACTTC.

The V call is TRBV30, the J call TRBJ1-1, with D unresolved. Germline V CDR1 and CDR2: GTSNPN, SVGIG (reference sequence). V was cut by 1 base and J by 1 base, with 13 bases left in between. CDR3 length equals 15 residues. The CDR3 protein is CAWSAGRLKNTEAFF. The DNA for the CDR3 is TGTGCCTGGAGTGCAGGAAGACTGAAGAACACTGAAGCTTTCTTT. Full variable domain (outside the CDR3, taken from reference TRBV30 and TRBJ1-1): SQTIHQWPATLVQPVGSPLSLECTVEGTSNPNLYWYRQAAGRGLQLLFYSVGIGQISSEVPQNLSASRPQDRQFILSSKKLLLSDSGFYLCAWSAGRLKNTEAFFGQGTRLTVV.

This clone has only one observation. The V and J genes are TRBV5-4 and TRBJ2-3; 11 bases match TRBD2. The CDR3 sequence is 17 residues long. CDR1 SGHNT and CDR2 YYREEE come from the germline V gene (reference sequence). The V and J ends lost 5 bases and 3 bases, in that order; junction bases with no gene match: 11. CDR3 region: CASRGVAGGAGTDTQYF. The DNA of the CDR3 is TGTGCCAGCAGGGGGGTAGCGGGAGGGGCAGGAACAGATACGCAGTATTTT.

CDR3 sequence: CASSQVANEQFF. CDR3 nucleotides: TGCGCCAGCAGCCAAGTAGCAAATGAGCAGTTCTTC. The chain couples TRBV4-3 to TRBJ2-1; D not certain. The CDR3 loop spans 12 amino acids. The V end lost 1 base, the J end lost 7 bases, and 5 bases lay between the germline ends. The germline CDR1 and CDR2 sequences are LGHNA and YSLEER.

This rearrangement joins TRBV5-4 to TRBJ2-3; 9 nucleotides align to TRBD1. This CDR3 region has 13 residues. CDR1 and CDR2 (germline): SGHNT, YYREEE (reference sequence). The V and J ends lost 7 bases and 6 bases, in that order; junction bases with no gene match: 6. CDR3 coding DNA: TGTGCCAGCTCGGGACAGGGTGAGGATACGCAGTATTTT. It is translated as CASSGQGEDTQYF.

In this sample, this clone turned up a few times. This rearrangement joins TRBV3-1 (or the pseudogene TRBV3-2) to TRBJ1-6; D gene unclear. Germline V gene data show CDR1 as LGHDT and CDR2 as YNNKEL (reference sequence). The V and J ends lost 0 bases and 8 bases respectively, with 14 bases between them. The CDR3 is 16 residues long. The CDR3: CASSQDPARDYSPLHF. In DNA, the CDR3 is TGTGCCAGCAGCCAAGACCCGGCTAGGGATTATTCACCCCTCCACTTT.

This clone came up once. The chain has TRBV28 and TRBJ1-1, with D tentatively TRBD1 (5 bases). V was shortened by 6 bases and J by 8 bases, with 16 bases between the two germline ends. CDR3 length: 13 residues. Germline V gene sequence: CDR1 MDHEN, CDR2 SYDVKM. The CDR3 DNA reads TGTGCCAGCAGAGCCGGGACCCCCCTAGAAGCTTTCTTT. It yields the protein CASRAGTPLEAFF.

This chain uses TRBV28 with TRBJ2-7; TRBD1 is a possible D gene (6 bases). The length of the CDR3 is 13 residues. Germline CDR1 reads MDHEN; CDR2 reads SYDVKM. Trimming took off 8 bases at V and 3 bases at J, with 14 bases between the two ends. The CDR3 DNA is TGTGCCAGCTGGCAAAAGGGGGACTACGAGCAGTACTTC. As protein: CASWQKGDYEQYF.

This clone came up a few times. The CDR3 DNA reads as TGTGCCAGTCGACTCACAAACTCCTACGAGCAGTACTTC. This translates into CASRLTNSYEQYF. The gene calls are TRBV6-5 and TRBJ2-7; D gene unclear. CDR1 is MNHEY and CDR2 is SVGAGI in the germline V gene. The CDR3 is 13 amino acids. V was clipped by 9 bases and J by 0 bases, with 12 bases between them.

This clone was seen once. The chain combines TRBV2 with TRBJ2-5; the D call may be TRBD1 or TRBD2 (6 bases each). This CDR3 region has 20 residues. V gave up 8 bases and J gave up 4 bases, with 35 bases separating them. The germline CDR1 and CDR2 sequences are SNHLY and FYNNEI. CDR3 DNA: TGTGCCAGCGGGGGGCCTCAGTCTCAAAGGAGCGGGCGTGAGGGAGAGACCCAGTACTTC. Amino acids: CASGGPQSQRSGREGETQYF.

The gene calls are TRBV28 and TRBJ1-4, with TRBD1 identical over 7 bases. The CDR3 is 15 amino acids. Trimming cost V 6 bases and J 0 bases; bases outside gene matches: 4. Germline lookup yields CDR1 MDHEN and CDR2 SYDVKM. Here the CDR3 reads CASRSGQATNEKLFF. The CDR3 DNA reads TGTGCCAGCAGATCAGGACAGGCAACTAATGAAAAACTGTTTTTT.

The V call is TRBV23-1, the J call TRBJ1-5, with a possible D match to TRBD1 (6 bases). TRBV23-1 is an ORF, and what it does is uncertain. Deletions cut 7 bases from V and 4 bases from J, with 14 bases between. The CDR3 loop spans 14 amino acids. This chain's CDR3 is CASNLGARNQPQHF. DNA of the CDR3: TGCGCCAGCAACCTGGGGGCACGGAATCAGCCCCAGCATTTT.

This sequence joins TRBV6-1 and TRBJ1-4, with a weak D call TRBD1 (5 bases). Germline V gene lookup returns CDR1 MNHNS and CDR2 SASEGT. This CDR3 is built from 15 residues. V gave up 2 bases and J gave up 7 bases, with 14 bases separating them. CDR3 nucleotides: TGTGCCAGCAGTGAATATGGGGCAGTTGTTGAAAAACTGTTTTTT. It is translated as CASSEYGAVVEKLFF.